This T cell receptor (beta chain) was identified during a study of OX40 agonist ivuxolimab in advanced cancers. As for the study in general: At 0.01 to 10 mg/kg, ivuxolimab was administered intravenously to patients every 2 weeks. Enrolled patients in dose escalation had cancers that were hepatocellular carcinoma, melanoma, renal cell or head and neck cancer. Study-level findings and limits: Doses of 0.1 to 3.0 mg/kg were accompanied by clonal expansion of CD4+ and CD8+ blood T cells by week 6.

TCRdb's table, derived via immunoSEQ multiplex PCR, lists solely in-frame clones and lacks some. The profile shows more than 55,000 clones, 86% of them singletons. About this clone: Antigen specificity is unknown.

The CDR3 spans 13 residues. The V and J ends lost 3 bases and 7 bases respectively, with 9 bases between them. The germline gives CDR1 SGHTA, CDR2 FQGNSA. Source: CD4+ or CD8+ T cells sorted from blood, taken in a trial of the OX40 agonist ivuxolimab. The genes are TRBV7-2 and TRBJ1-4, with D possibly matching TRBD1 (5 bases). The TCR sequence derives from an adult with an advanced solid tumor such as melanoma, head and neck, liver or kidney cancer. In nucleotides, the CDR3 is TGTGCCAGCAGCTTTCGACAGTTTGAAAAACTGTTTTTT. Translating gives CASSFRQFEKLFF.